These T cell receptor beta chains were read from a single sample in a study of vaccination and CD4 T cells after COVID-19. TCRdb itself ran the PCR reads through MiXCR, one entry per CDR3 protein. The data contain about 14,000 distinct CDR3 sequences, around 24% of them seen just once; the ten biggest clones take up about 18%. These receptors have no identified antigens. Sequenced here: CD4+ T cells from blood, cultured in vitro, sampled after SARS-CoV-2 vaccination. The receptors come from a human donor who had recovered from COVID-19. The CDR3 runs from the conserved cysteine through the conserved F or W. A D gene is named only where the DNA matches it firmly. Only some rows state a clone size, as once, few, many or a class for expanded clones.

V gene,clone size,D gene,J gene,CDR3 DNA,CDR3 protein
TRBV12-3/TRBV12-4,few,TRBD2,TRBJ2-3,TGTGCCAGCAGTTTAACCCCTAGCGGGAGCACAGATACGCAGTATTTT,CASSLTPSGSTDTQYF
TRBV27,NA,NA,TRBJ2-6,TGTGCCAGCAGTTCCGCAGGGGCTGGGGCCAACGTCCTGACTTTC,CASSSAGAGANVLTF
TRBV28,NA,NA,TRBJ1-1,TGTGCCAGCAGTTTGTCCCCGGGACGGATCAACACTGAAGCTTTCTTT,CASSLSPGRINTEAFF
TRBV4-3,NA,TRBD2,TRBJ2-7,TGCGCCAGCAGCCAAGGGATCCAGTGGCGGGAGGGCCCTCGGGGCGAGCAGTACTTC,CASSQGIQWREGPRGEQYF
TRBV2,few,NA,TRBJ1-2,TGTGCCAGCAGGGATAACTATGGCTACACCTTC,CASRDNYGYTF
TRBV18,NA,TRBD1,TRBJ1-1,TGTGCCAGCTCACCATTCATGTTCAGGGGGCTGGACACTGAAGCTTTCTTT,CASSPFMFRGLDTEAFF
TRBV12-3/TRBV12-4,few,NA,TRBJ1-5,TGTGCCAGCAGTTTAGCCTCCAATCAGCCCCAGCATTTT,CASSLASNQPQHF
TRBV20-1,few,NA,TRBJ2-3,TGCAGTGCCCCCAGTCGGGGTTTAGGAAAAGATACGCAGTATTTT,CSAPSRGLGKDTQYF
TRBV7-2,NA,NA,TRBJ2-5,TGTGCCAGCAGCTTAGGGCGAGCTCCCGAGACCCAGTACTTC,CASSLGRAPETQYF
TRBV6-1,NA,TRBD1,TRBJ2-3,TGTGCCAGCAGTAAGGGTCCTGGTCAGGGGGCAGATACGCAGTATTTT,CASSKGPGQGADTQYF
TRBV6-5,few,TRBD2,TRBJ2-1,TGTGCCAGCAGTTTTCTAGCGGGAGGTAAAGATAATGAGCAGTTCTTC,CASSFLAGGKDNEQFF
TRBV29-1,few,NA,TRBJ1-2,TGCAGCGTTGACAGAGAGGTAGAGGGCTACACCTTC,CSVDREVEGYTF
TRBV5-1,few,TRBD2,TRBJ2-5,TGCGCCAGCAGCTATAGCGGGAGAATTGAGACCCAGTACTTC,CASSYSGRIETQYF
TRBV19,NA,TRBD1,TRBJ1-5,TGTGCCAGTAGTATAGTCGGGACAGGGGTTCAGCCCCAGCATTTT,CASSIVGTGVQPQHF
TRBV7-3,NA,NA,TRBJ1-1,TGTGCCAGCAGCCCACAACAGGGCACTGAAGCTTTCTTT,CASSPQQGTEAFF
TRBV6-2/TRBV6-3,NA,TRBD1,TRBJ1-5,TGTGCCAGCAGTATTCCTGGGGACAGGGTTCCTCGCAATCAGCCCCAGCATTTT,CASSIPGDRVPRNQPQHF
TRBV27,few,NA,TRBJ2-7,TGTGCCAGCAGAGTACAGGTTTCCTACGAGCAGTACTTC,CASRVQVSYEQYF
TRBV28,NA,TRBD1,TRBJ1-4,TGTGCTATCCGGGACAGGGCCCTTAAGCTGTTTTTT,CAIRDRALKLFF
TRBV7-2,few,NA,TRBJ1-1,TGTGCCAGCAGCCAGTTTGGGGTTGAAGCTTTCTTT,CASSQFGVEAFF
TRBV6-5,NA,NA,TRBJ2-4,TGTGCCAGCAGTTCCCGGGATTATAAAAACATTCAGTACTTC,CASSSRDYKNIQYF
TRBV24-1,NA,TRBD2,TRBJ2-2,TGTGCCACCAGTGGGGCTAGCGGGAGGCTTAAAGGTTCCGGGGAGCTGTTTTTT,CATSGASGRLKGSGELFF
TRBV23-1,NA,NA,TRBJ1-2,TGCGCCAGCAGCCTAAAAAGATGGGGGGAGGGACATGGCTACACCTTC,CASSLKRWGEGHGYTF
TRBV20-1,NA,NA,TRBJ1-5,TGCAGTGCTAGTGGGGGCCACAGGGAAAGGGCTTTAGTGGCCCAGCATTTT,CSASGGHRERALVAQHF
TRBV19,few,NA,TRBJ1-2,TGTGCCAGTAGCCACCTTGAGGCCAAGGGGAGCTATGGCTACACCTTC,CASSHLEAKGSYGYTF
TRBV7-9,NA,NA,TRBJ1-1,TGTGCCAGCAGCCTACAGACGAACACTGAAGCTTTCTTT,CASSLQTNTEAFF
TRBV12-3/TRBV12-4,NA,NA,TRBJ2-7,TGTGCCAGCAGTTTTAGGGGCGAGCAGTACTTC,CASSFRGEQYF
TRBV28,few,TRBD1,TRBJ1-1,TGTGCCAGCAGTTTTCTAACAGGGGGCGCGAACACTGAAGCTTTCTTT,CASSFLTGGANTEAFF
TRBV20-1,NA,NA,TRBJ2-1,TGCAGTGCGGTCCCTCGCAACTACAATGAGCAGTTCTTC,CSAVPRNYNEQFF
TRBV15,few,TRBD2,TRBJ2-1,TGTGCCACCAGCAGCGGGAGGAGATCCTACAATGAGCAGTTCTTC,CATSSGRRSYNEQFF
TRBV19,few,NA,TRBJ1-5,TGTGCCAGTAGAGGGCGGGGGCTCGGCAATCAGCCCCAGCATTTT,CASRGRGLGNQPQHF
TRBV7-3,few,TRBD2,TRBJ2-3,TGTGCCAGCAGCTTAACGGGTGCGGGAGGGGGGACAGATACGCAGTATTTT,CASSLTGAGGGTDTQYF
TRBV27,few,TRBD2,TRBJ2-1,TGTGCCAGCAGTACCAGAACCGGGACTAGAGATCTTGCCTTCAATGAGCAGTTCTTC,CASSTRTGTRDLAFNEQFF
TRBV4-3,few,NA,TRBJ2-3,TGCGCCAGCAGCCCGGACAGACTCACAGATACGCAGTATTTT,CASSPDRLTDTQYF
TRBV7-8,few,NA,TRBJ2-5,TGTGCCAGCAGCTTAGACTCGAGGACCCAGTACTTC,CASSLDSRTQYF
TRBV7-2,NA,NA,TRBJ2-5,TGTGCCAGCAGCGCCGAACCCCCCCCCCGCGAGGAGACCCAGTACTTC,CASSAEPPPREETQYF
TRBV7-3,few,TRBD2,TRBJ2-1,TGTGCCAGCAGCTTAATAGCGGGAGAGTACAATGAGCAGTTCTTC,CASSLIAGEYNEQFF
TRBV5-4,NA,TRBD2,TRBJ2-2,TGTGCCAGCAGCCCTGAACTAGCGGACACCGGGGAGCTGTTTTTT,CASSPELADTGELFF
TRBV6-2/TRBV6-3,NA,TRBD1,TRBJ2-6,TGTGCCAGCAGTAGGACCGGGACAGGGGGCTCTGGGGCCAACGTCCTGACTTTC,CASSRTGTGGSGANVLTF
TRBV2,NA,NA,TRBJ1-1,TGTGCCACCGTGAGCGTTGGACGCCACACTGAAGCTTTCTTT,CATVSVGRHTEAFF
TRBV19,NA,NA,TRBJ2-5,TGTGCCAGTAGTATAAACAGCCAAGAGACCCAGTACTTC,CASSINSQETQYF
TRBV7-9,few,TRBD2,TRBJ2-7,TGTGCCAGCAGCTATGCGCGGGGAGGGGATGGCTACGAGCAGTACTTC,CASSYARGGDGYEQYF
TRBV7-2,NA,NA,TRBJ1-6,TGTGCCAGCAGCTTAGATCAGCGCTATAATTCACCCCTCCACTTT,CASSLDQRYNSPLHF
TRBV18,NA,NA,TRBJ1-1,TGTGCCAGCTCCCAAGACTGGAACGCTGAAGCTTTCTTT,CASSQDWNAEAFF
TRBV28,NA,TRBD1,TRBJ1-6,TGTGCCAGCAGTTCCCTCTCGCCGGGACAGGGATTGAGGTCACCCCTCCACTTT,CASSSLSPGQGLRSPLHF
TRBV5-4,few,NA,TRBJ2-5,TGTGCCAGCAGCTTGGGGGGCTCGTGGGTTGAGACCCAGTACTTC,CASSLGGSWVETQYF